Presented here are 15 T cell receptor beta chains from one specimen sequenced in a study of blood T cell repertoires in COVID-19. TCRdb keeps only in-frame clones here, not all; method: immunoSEQ multiplex PCR. The data hold tens of thousands of clones, with roughly 86% observed a single time. The specimen was peripheral blood. These receptors all come from a man in his 70s with acute or convalescent COVID-19.

The gene calls are TRBV10-2 and TRBJ2-3; unclear D gene. This CDR3 region has 16 residues. The germline V and J ends were trimmed by 4 bases and 2 bases, with 16 bases remaining between them. Per the germline V gene, CDR1 is WSHSY and CDR2 is SAAADI. For the CDR3, the DNA is TGCGCCAGCAGTGTCTTTCCGAGTGTTGTCACAGATACGCAGTATTTT. It encodes CASSVFPSVVTDTQYF.

CDR3 nucleotide sequence: TGTGCCAGTAGTCAAGACAGATCACCCCTCCACTTT. Its translation: CASSQDRSPLHF. The chain carries TRBV19 and TRBJ1-6; D may be TRBD1 (5 bases). The V gene lost 5 bases and the J gene lost 10 bases, with 9 bases spanning the gap. This CDR3 is 12 amino acids long. Germline CDR1 reads LNHDA; CDR2 reads SQIVND (reference sequence).

This chain connects TRBV18 to TRBJ2-4, with TRBD1 as a possible D gene (6 bases). CDR1 and CDR2 (germline): KGHSH, LQKENI. The CDR3 consists of 16 residues. The V end lost 0 bases, the J end lost 4 bases, and 13 bases lay between the germline ends. The CDR3 loop is CASSPPQGTGKNIQYF. As DNA, the CDR3 is TGTGCCAGCTCACCACCACAGGGCACGGGGAAAAACATTCAGTACTTC. Complete variable domain (other parts from reference TRBV18 and TRBJ2-4): NAGVMQNPRHLVRRRGQEARLRCSPMKGHSHVYWYRQLPEEGLKFMVYLQKENIIDESGMPKERFSAEFPKEGPSILRIQQVVRGDSAAYFCASSPPQGTGKNIQYFGAGTRLSVL.

The gene calls are TRBV3-1 (or the pseudogene TRBV3-2) and TRBJ1-6, with D possibly being TRBD1 (5 bases). The ends were cut back, 0 bases at V and 8 bases at J, with 11 bases in the middle. This CDR3 comprises 15 residues. Per the germline V gene, CDR1 is LGHDT and CDR2 is YNNKEL (reference sequence). The CDR3 here is CASSQDSGGYSPLHF. The CDR3 DNA reads as TGTGCCAGCAGCCAAGACTCTGGGGGGTATTCACCCCTCCACTTT.

This sequence joins TRBV6-2 or TRBV6-3 and TRBJ2-2; possible D gene TRBD2, 6 bases. V was clipped by 5 bases and J by 3 bases, with 13 bases between them. This CDR3 is built from 15 residues. CDR1 is MNHEY, CDR2 SVGEGT, per germline. DNA of the CDR3: TGTGCCAGCAGTCTTTTCCGCGGGGACACCGGGGAGCTGTTTTTT. Encoded protein: CASSLFRGDTGELFF.

The genes are TRBV3-1 (or the pseudogene TRBV3-2) and TRBJ2-3; TRBD1 matches at 10 bases. The CDR3 consists of 15 residues. With V trimmed by 1 base and J by 3 bases, 1 base remained unmatched. Germline V gene data show CDR1 as LGHDT and CDR2 as YNNKEL (reference sequence). The CDR3 nucleotides are TGTGCCAGCAGCCAAGGGGACAGGGGAACAGATACGCAGTATTTT. Its protein product is CASSQGDRGTDTQYF.

V is TRBV20-1 and J is TRBJ2-1; D might be TRBD2 (6 bases). The CDR3 length is 12 residues. Germline V gene data show CDR1 as DFQATT and CDR2 as SNEGSKA (reference sequence). Trimming left V 3 bases short and J 8 bases short, with 11 bases between. CDR3 sequence reads: CSASRESHEQFF. The CDR3 DNA reads TGCAGTGCTAGTCGGGAGTCTCATGAGCAGTTCTTC.

This clone has only one observation. The rearrangement links TRBV12-3 or TRBV12-4 to TRBJ2-2, with D tentatively TRBD2 (5 bases). There are 13 residues in the CDR3. Trimming took off 6 bases at V and 4 bases at J, with 9 bases between the two ends. The CDR3 is CASRPGITGELFF. Written as DNA, the CDR3 is TGTGCCAGCAGACCGGGAATCACCGGGGAGCTGTTTTTT.

Only a few counts were recorded for this clone. This chain connects TRBV7-8 to TRBJ1-1; D is unclear. Trimming took 2 bases from V and 0 from J, leaving 16 bases between them. The CDR3 is made up of 17 amino acids. Germline CDR1 and CDR2: SGHVS and FQNEAQ. The CDR3 DNA is TGTGCCAGCAGCTTAATCCCCCGCGGAGCCATGAACACTGAAGCTTTCTTT. Its translation is CASSLIPRGAMNTEAFF.

V gene TRBV7-9 combines with J gene TRBJ2-1, with D possibly TRBD2 on 6 matching bases. Germline V CDR1 and CDR2: SEHNR, FQNEAQ (reference sequence). Trimming left V 6 bases short and J 4 bases short, with 19 bases between. This CDR3 region has 16 residues. CDR3 in DNA: TGTGCCAGCAGAATACGAAGTGGCGGGAAGTACAATGAGCAGTTCTTC. Translated, it gives CASRIRSGGKYNEQFF.

The chain combines TRBV10-3 with TRBJ1-1; the match to TRBD1 covers 9 bases. The CDR3 has 16 amino acids. Losses at the gene ends were 8 bases for V and 4 bases for J; bases not matched to a gene: 14. Germline CDR1 is ENHRY and CDR2 is SYGVKD. CDR3 nucleotide sequence: TGTGCCATCCAGGGTGGAGCCGGGACAGGGTTCACTGAAGCTTTCTTT. It yields the protein CAIQGGAGTGFTEAFF.

This chain links TRBV28 with TRBJ2-3; tentatively, D is TRBD2 (5 bases). Deletions cut 3 bases from V and 0 bases from J, with 7 bases between. The CDR3 is 14 amino acids. In germline, CDR1 is MDHEN, CDR2 SYDVKM. The CDR3 bases are TGTGCCAGCAGTTTCAGGACTAGCACAGATACGCAGTATTTT. Translating it yields CASSFRTSTDTQYF.

This chain connects TRBV18 to TRBJ2-5; D remains unclear. The CDR3 spans 13 residues. V shed 5 bases and J shed 1 base, with 8 bases lying between them. Germline values: CDR1 KGHSH, CDR2 LQKENI. DNA for the CDR3: TGTGCCAGCTCAGAGACACTCCAAGAGACCCAGTACTTC. Protein: CASSETLQETQYF.

The chain combines TRBV27 with TRBJ2-1; 11 nucleotides line up with TRBD2. Trimming took 3 bases from V and 5 from J; bases not matched to a gene: 6. CDR1 MNHEY and CDR2 SMNVEV come from the germline V gene (reference sequence). The CDR3 extends over 16 amino acids. As DNA, the CDR3 is TGTGCCAGCAGTTTTTTTAGCGGGAGGGTCGACAATGAGCAGTTCTTC. This encodes CASSFFSGRVDNEQFF.

V and J are TRBV18 and TRBJ2-7; D uncertain. Trimming left V 3 bases short and J 0 bases short, with 6 bases between. CDR3 size: 13 residues. Germline values: CDR1 KGHSH, CDR2 LQKENI. CDR3 residues: CASSPQNSYEQYF. CDR3 sequence (DNA): TGTGCCAGCTCACCTCAAAACTCCTACGAGCAGTACTTC.